This note documents a single TCR beta chain sequence. The data belong to a study of blood T cell repertoires in COVID-19. About the research overall: Collection of acute and convalescent COVID-19 samples took place in the United States, Italy and Spain. Sample material is recorded as cDNA or gDNA derived from T cells, B-cell-depleted T cells, or PBMCs.

Germline values: CDR1 MNHEY, CDR2 SVGEGT. The CDR3 contains 14 residues. Trimming took 7 bases from V and 5 from J; bases not matched to a gene: 10. Authors' analysis steps: Cell counts per sample came from amplifying reference gene primers. The protocol was immunoSEQ multiplex PCR, while the TCRdb copy is restricted to in-frame clones and leaves out a portion. V, J and clone size were drawn from that table, and D and trimming were deduced from the DNA. The table records 200,000 to 250,000 clones, 70% to 90% of them present only once. Sequencing input: peripheral blood. This sequence was found in a man aged 55 to 70 with acute or convalescent COVID-19. The V and J genes are TRBV6-2 or TRBV6-3 and TRBJ2-7; TRBD2 agrees at 8 bases. CDR3 in amino acids: CASTPSGRLNEQYF. Written as DNA, the CDR3 is TGTGCCAGCACCCCCAGCGGGAGACTAAACGAGCAGTACTTC.